The clone carrying this T cell receptor beta chain was seen more than once but under ten times. The protocol was immunoSEQ multiplex PCR, while the TCRdb copy is restricted to in-frame clones and leaves out a portion. The profile shows about 200,000 clones, approximately 85% of them singletons. This record comes from a study of blood T cell repertoires in COVID-19. V lost 0 bases to trimming and J lost 5 bases, with 16 bases between them. This CDR3 region has 16 residues. Germline assignment: CDR1 SGDLS and CDR2 YYNGEE. The material sequenced was peripheral blood. The gene calls are TRBV9 and TRBJ2-3; tentative D call: TRBD2 (6 bases). The receptor comes from an elderly woman with acute or convalescent COVID-19. The CDR3 coding sequence is TGTGCCAGCAGCGTAGGTTTCGGGGGTCGGAGAGATACGCAGTATTTT. This gives the protein CASSVGFGGRRDTQYF.